The 21 T cell receptor beta chains given below trace back to one sample, sequenced in a study of OX40 agonist ivuxolimab in advanced cancers. Sequenced by immunoSEQ multiplex PCR; TCRdb stores in-frame clones only, minus some. This repertoire shows 82,000 or so clones, roughly 92% found once; its top ten account for over 0.55%. Specimen: CD4+ or CD8+ T cells sorted from blood, collected in a trial of the OX40 agonist ivuxolimab. These receptors were collected from an adult with an advanced solid tumor such as melanoma, head and neck, liver or kidney cancer.

The genes are TRBV27 and TRBJ2-7, with D perhaps given as TRBD1 or TRBD2 (5 bases each). With 6 bases removed from V and 2 bases from J, the gap between germline ends came to 14 bases. Germline CDR1 MNHEY, CDR2 SMNVEV (reference sequence). The CDR3 has 14 amino acids. The CDR3 region is CASRPGTGTYEQYF. DNA of the CDR3: TGTGCCAGCAGACCCGGGACGGGAACCTACGAGCAGTACTTC.

The chain recombines TRBV2 with TRBJ1-4; D might be TRBD1 (6 bases). Germline V CDR1 and CDR2: SNHLY, FYNNEI. V was shortened by 9 bases and J by 3 bases, with 8 bases between the two germline ends. This CDR3 is built from 12 residues. Here the CDR3 reads CARGAPNEKLFF. The DNA for the CDR3 is TGTGCCAGGGGGGCCCCTAATGAAAAACTGTTTTTT.

This chain uses TRBV30 with TRBJ1-3, with unresolved D. Germline V gene lookup returns CDR1 GTSNPN and CDR2 SVGIG (reference sequence). CDR3 length: 14 amino acids. Trimming removed 3 bases at V and 2 bases at J, with 11 bases between. The chain's CDR3 is CAWRGREAGNTIYF. In DNA form, the CDR3 reads TGTGCCTGGAGAGGAAGGGAGGCTGGAAACACCATATATTTT.

The CDR3 is CASSEQGLGNYGYTF. In DNA form, the CDR3 reads TGTGCCAGCAGTGAACAGGGCTTAGGGAACTATGGCTACACCTTC. The V call is TRBV6-1, the J call TRBJ1-2; a weak D match, TRBD1 (5 bases). This CDR3 has 15 amino acids. The germline CDR1 and CDR2 sequences are MNHNS and SASEGT. Between the trimmed V and J ends, which lost 2 bases and 2 bases, there was a span of 12 bases.

The rearrangement links TRBV11-3 to TRBJ1-1, with TRBD1 identical over 8 bases. CDR1 is SGHNT and CDR2 is YENEEA in the germline V gene. Losses at the gene ends were 4 bases for V and 4 bases for J; bases not matched to a gene: 8. The CDR3 is made up of 15 amino acids. The CDR3 reads CASSWNRGMGTEAFF. The CDR3 nucleotides are TGTGCCAGCAGCTGGAACAGGGGGATGGGCACTGAAGCTTTCTTT.

The genes are TRBV29-1 and TRBJ2-5; TRBD1 agrees at 7 bases. Germline CDR1 and CDR2: SQVTM and ANQGSEA. The CDR3 runs 12 residues. V lost 7 bases and J lost 5; bases outside the gene matches: 7. Here the CDR3 DNA reads TGCAGCGGGAAACAGGGGCCGGAGACCCAGTACTTC. Translated, it gives CSGKQGPETQYF.

CDR3 sequence: CASSYPRQGAGNEQFF. CDR3 nucleotides: TGTGCCAGCAGTTACCCCCGACAGGGTGCTGGAAATGAGCAGTTCTTC. The genes are TRBV6-5 and TRBJ2-1; 7 bases line up with TRBD1. J lost 7 bases, V lost 2 bases, and 11 bases had no gene match. The CDR3 consists of 16 residues. Germline V gives CDR1 MNHEY, CDR2 SVGAGI.

J is TRBJ2-1 and V is TRBV29-1, with 14 bases identical to TRBD2. Germline assignment: CDR1 SQVTM and CDR2 ANQGSEA. The ends lost 5 bases at V and 6 bases at J; junction bases unmatched: 6. The CDR3 spans 15 residues. The CDR3 protein is CSVWGGLAGVNEQFF. As DNA, the CDR3 is TGCAGCGTTTGGGGGGGACTAGCGGGAGTCAATGAGCAGTTCTTC.

The rearrangement joins TRBV5-1 to TRBJ2-1; D is ambiguous. The V and J ends lost 0 bases and 9 bases respectively, with 4 bases between them. Looked up from germline, CDR1 is SGHRS and CDR2 is YFSETQ. The CDR3 has 11 residues. CDR3 loop: CASSLGFEQFF. CDR3 nucleotide sequence: TGCGCCAGCAGCTTGGGGTTTGAGCAGTTCTTC. Full variable domain (outside the CDR3, taken from reference TRBV5-1 and TRBJ2-1): KAGVTQTPRYLIKTRGQQVTLSCSPISGHRSVSWYQQTPGQGLQFLFEYFSETQRNKGNFPGRFSGRQFSNSRSEMNVSTLELGDSALYLCASSLGFEQFFGPGTRLTVL.

The chain couples TRBV7-8 to TRBJ2-3; D possibly corresponds to TRBD1 (7 bases). V shed 7 bases and J shed 3 bases, with 23 bases lying between them. The CDR3 is made up of 17 amino acids. CDR1 SGHVS and CDR2 FQNEAQ come from the germline V gene. CDR3 sequence reads: CASTNPGGLQGTDTQYF. CDR3 DNA sequence: TGTGCCAGCACCAATCCTGGGGGGCTACAGGGGACAGATACGCAGTATTTT.

CDR3 bases: TGTGCCAGCAGCTCGCCGGGTTTAGAGACCCAGTACTTC. Protein sequence: CASSSPGLETQYF. The chain is built from TRBV5-4 and TRBJ2-5, with unresolved D. This CDR3 has 13 residues. Looked up from germline, CDR1 is SGHNT and CDR2 is YYREEE (reference sequence). V lost 3 bases and J lost 4, with 10 bases in between.

The table lists this clone with a count of one. This chain connects TRBV5-8 to TRBJ2-1, with 9 bases aligning to TRBD2. In germline, CDR1 is SGHTS, CDR2 YDEGEE. The trim removed 5 bases at V and 0 bases at J, leaving 3 bases unmatched. The CDR3 runs 15 residues. The CDR3: CASRISGSSYNEQFF. Written as DNA, the CDR3 is TGTGCCAGCAGGATTAGCGGGAGCTCCTACAATGAGCAGTTCTTC.

This chain links TRBV30 with TRBJ1-2, with D unclear. V was clipped by 3 bases and J by 5 bases, with 13 bases between them. The length of the CDR3 is 13 residues. Germline loops: CDR1 GTSNPN, CDR2 SVGIG (reference sequence). The CDR3 here is CAWREPIRYGYTF. The CDR3 nucleotides are TGTGCCTGGAGGGAGCCCATTCGGTATGGCTACACCTTC.

This clone occurred a few times. The chain has TRBV6-4 and TRBJ1-5; no clear D. Trimming left V 3 bases short and J 4 bases short, with 7 bases between. In germline, CDR1 is MRHNA, CDR2 SNTAGT. This CDR3 comprises 13 residues. CDR3 sequence (DNA): TGTGCCAGCAGTGAACTAGAAAATCAGCCCCAGCATTTT. It yields the protein CASSELENQPQHF.

The gene calls are TRBV30 and TRBJ1-5; D call uncertain. Trimming pared 0 bases from V and 7 bases from J, leaving 13 bases between. The CDR3 has 14 amino acids. CDR1 is GTSNPN, CDR2 SVGIG, per germline (reference sequence). The CDR3 sequence is CAWSVGRGAQPQHF. CDR3 nucleotides: TGTGCCTGGAGTGTTGGGCGGGGAGCCCAGCCCCAGCATTTT.

By share, this clone counts as medium-sized. V is TRBV10-3 and J is TRBJ2-7; 11 nucleotides align to TRBD2. The CDR3 totals 14 residues. The germline CDR1 and CDR2 sequences are ENHRY and SYGVKD. Trimming cost V 4 bases and J 1 base; bases outside gene matches: 0. The CDR3 bases are TGTGCCATCAGTGTAGCGGGAGGGTCCTACGAGCAGTACTTC. Its protein product is CAISVAGGSYEQYF.

The rearrangement uses TRBV10-3 and TRBJ2-5; the D gene could be TRBD1 or TRBD2 (6 bases each). The CDR3 has 14 amino acids. V was clipped by 10 bases and J by 2 bases, with 17 bases between them. Germline loops: CDR1 ENHRY, CDR2 SYGVKD. For the CDR3, the DNA is TGTGCCAGCAAAGGGGGGTTATCACAAGAGACCCAGTACTTC. Translated, it gives CASKGGLSQETQYF.

This rearrangement joins TRBV18 to TRBJ2-7; 12 bases are a match to TRBD2. CDR3 size: 15 residues. The germline V gene encodes CDR1 KGHSH and CDR2 LQKENI. The J segment lost 3 bases and the V segment lost 3 bases, leaving 3 bases of the junction unmatched. CDR3 amino acids: CASSPRLAGDYEQYF. Written as DNA, the CDR3 is TGTGCCAGCTCACCTAGACTAGCGGGAGACTACGAGCAGTACTTC.

This chain uses TRBV9 with TRBJ2-2; maybe TRBD1 (6 bases). The ends were cut back, 3 bases at V and 1 base at J, with 13 bases in the middle. The CDR3 runs 16 residues. The germline CDR1 and CDR2 sequences are SGDLS and YYNGEE. Written as DNA, the CDR3 is TGTGCCAGCAGCGGGACCGGGACACAGAACACCGGGGAGCTGTTTTTT. Its protein is CASSGTGTQNTGELFF.

The chain joins TRBV7-3 to TRBJ2-1; the match to TRBD2 covers 7 bases. The CDR3 is 13 amino acids. CDR1 SGHTA and CDR2 FQGTGA come from the germline V gene. With V trimmed by 6 bases and J by 6 bases, 5 bases remained unmatched. The CDR3 reads CASRPSGLNEQFF. CDR3 in DNA: TGTGCCAGCAGACCTAGCGGCCTCAATGAGCAGTTCTTC. Together with reference TRBV7-3 and TRBJ2-1, the CDR3 gives the full variable domain: GAGVSQTPSNKVTEKGKYVELRCDPISGHTALYWYRQSLGQGPEFLIYFQGTGAADDSGLPNDRFFAVRPEGSVSTLKIQRTERGDSAVYLCASRPSGLNEQFFGPGTRLTVL.

The V and J genes are TRBV19 and TRBJ1-5; weak D call: TRBD1 (6 bases). The CDR3 is 16 amino acids. V dropped 3 bases and J dropped 0 bases, with 12 bases sitting between them. Germline V gene data show CDR1 as LNHDA and CDR2 as SQIVND (reference sequence). The CDR3 DNA sequence: TGTGCCAGTAGTATCCTCCAGGGGTATAGCAATCAGCCCCAGCATTTT. Its protein is CASSILQGYSNQPQHF.